The 14 T cell receptor beta chains listed next were all sequenced from one sample in a study of blood T cell repertoires in COVID-19. Profiling relied on immunoSEQ multiplex PCR, and the TCRdb table lists in-frame clones only, not all of them. The data hold about 68,000 clones, with approximately 80% observed a single time. What was sequenced was peripheral blood. The receptor source for this set is a human donor in a cohort sampled during active COVID-19.

The CDR3 DNA reads as TGTGCCAGCAGCTTAGGCAGGGCCACTGAAGCTTTCTTT. The encoded protein is CASSLGRATEAFF. The J gene is TRBJ1-1, the V gene TRBV11-1; D possibly corresponds to TRBD1 (5 bases). V was clipped by 1 base and J by 4 bases, with 7 bases between them. Germline-derived CDR1 and CDR2 are SGHAT and FQDESV (reference sequence). CDR3 length equals 13 residues.

This clone was seen once. The CDR3 region has the DNA TGTGCCAGCAGCTTAGTAGCGGGATTGTACAATGAGCAGTTCTTC. The encoded protein is CASSLVAGLYNEQFF. V usage is TRBV5-6 and J usage is TRBJ2-1, with 8 bases aligning to TRBD2. This CDR3 has 15 amino acids. The J segment lost 4 bases and the V segment lost 2 bases, leaving 5 bases of the junction unmatched. Germline V gene lookup returns CDR1 SGHDT and CDR2 YYEEEE.

V gene TRBV7-6 combines with J gene TRBJ2-3; a possible D gene is TRBD1 (5 bases). Trimming left V 3 bases short and J 0 bases short, with 22 bases between. The germline V gene encodes CDR1 SGHVS and CDR2 FNYEAQ. The CDR3 is made up of 19 amino acids. CDR3 in amino acids: CASSFPTGGKGRSTDTQYF. As DNA, the CDR3 is TGTGCCAGCAGCTTCCCCACAGGTGGCAAGGGCCGGAGCACAGATACGCAGTATTTT.

This clone was observed a single time. The rearrangement uses TRBV9 and TRBJ1-1; maybe TRBD1 (6 bases). Per the germline V gene, CDR1 is SGDLS and CDR2 is YYNGEE. The CDR3 runs 14 residues. Trimming took 0 bases from V and 5 from J, leaving 11 bases between them. CDR3 protein: CASSVELGATEAFF. The CDR3 region has the DNA TGTGCCAGCAGCGTAGAGCTGGGGGCGACTGAAGCTTTCTTT.

The genes are TRBV4-1 and TRBJ2-3; TRBD2 is a possible D gene (6 bases). CDR1 MGHRA and CDR2 YSYEKL come from the germline V gene. The CDR3 loop spans 16 amino acids. V lost 6 bases to trimming and J lost 0 bases, with 16 bases between them. This chain's CDR3 is CASRRRLDHSTDTQYF. DNA for the CDR3: TGCGCCAGCAGACGCCGACTAGATCATAGCACAGATACGCAGTATTTT.

V and J are TRBV4-3 and TRBJ1-4, with TRBD1 matching over 9 bases. The germline gives CDR1 LGHNA, CDR2 YSLEER. CDR3 length: 16 residues. The trim removed 1 base at V and 4 bases at J, leaving 4 bases unmatched. The DNA for the CDR3 is TGCGCCAGCAGCCAAGGGGGGACAGGGTTTAATGAAAAACTGTTTTTT. Its translation: CASSQGGTGFNEKLFF.

The chain employs TRBV2 and TRBJ2-1; 8 bases line up with TRBD2. The CDR3 spans 16 residues. Germline assignment: CDR1 SNHLY and CDR2 FYNNEI. Trimming at V came to 7 bases and at J to 7 bases, leaving 15 bases not matched to a gene. The CDR3, as DNA: TGTGCCAGCACCCAATTCCACGGGGGGGCGTTAAATGAGCAGTTCTTC. This gives the protein CASTQFHGGALNEQFF.

This clone has more than one count but fewer than ten. The chain joins TRBV3-1 (or the pseudogene TRBV3-2) to TRBJ1-2; 7 nucleotides match TRBD1. The CDR3 runs to 14 residues. Germline-derived CDR1 and CDR2 are LGHDT and YNNKEL (reference sequence). J gave up 4 bases and V 9 bases, and 11 bases lay outside the gene matches. DNA for the CDR3: TGTGCCAGTGGGGGAAGGGGGCGCCTCTATGGCTACACCTTC. It is translated as CASGGRGRLYGYTF.

This chain joins TRBV7-3 and TRBJ2-2; 9 nucleotides line up with TRBD1. CDR3 length equals 16 residues. Germline CDR1 SGHTA, CDR2 FQGTGA. Trimming at V came to 6 bases and at J to 2 bases, leaving 7 bases not matched to a gene. The CDR3 DNA sequence: TGTGCCAGCAGTTCTACAGGGGGCCTAAACACCGGGGAGCTGTTTTTT. Protein sequence: CASSSTGGLNTGELFF.

The V call is TRBV28, the J call TRBJ2-7, with 9 bases identical to TRBD1. Germline values: CDR1 MDHEN, CDR2 SYDVKM. This CDR3 is 16 amino acids long. The V gene end was trimmed by 6 bases and the J gene end by 3 bases; junction bases not matched to a gene: 12. In DNA form, the CDR3 reads TGTGCCAGCAGACCGACCGGGACAGGGTCCATCTACGAGCAGTACTTC. Its protein is CASRPTGTGSIYEQYF.

V is TRBV18 and J is TRBJ2-1; TRBD2 agrees at 10 bases. The CDR3 extends over 15 amino acids. Trimming cost V 6 bases and J 8 bases; bases outside gene matches: 10. Germline V gene sequence: CDR1 KGHSH, CDR2 LQKENI. The CDR3 region has the DNA TGTGCCAGCTCTACCAGCCTAGCGGGAGAAGATGAGCAGTTCTTC. Its protein product is CASSTSLAGEDEQFF.

The chain is built from TRBV7-2 and TRBJ2-7; 9 bases are a match to TRBD1. CDR1 is SGHTA and CDR2 is FQGNSA in the germline V gene. The CDR3 has 15 residues. Trimming cost V 5 bases and J 3 bases; bases outside gene matches: 8. The chain's CDR3 is CASSLEGTGNYEQYV. In DNA, the CDR3 is TGTGCCAGCAGCCTAGAGGGGACAGGGAACTACGAGCAGTACGTC.

The chain combines TRBV6-5 with TRBJ1-3; TRBD1 aligns across 8 bases. The CDR3 covers 16 residues. The V gene's germline CDR1 is MNHEY and CDR2 SVGAGI. Trimming cost V 4 bases and J 4 bases; bases outside gene matches: 9. CDR3 protein: CASSSPHQGAGNTIYF. The CDR3, as DNA: TGTGCCAGCAGTTCGCCTCATCAGGGGGCCGGAAACACCATATATTTT.

J is TRBJ1-2 and V is TRBV4-3; TRBD1 aligns across 7 bases. CDR1 is LGHNA, CDR2 YSLEER, per germline. This CDR3 is 13 amino acids long. V trimming: 4 bases; J trimming: 6 bases; junction bases outside the gene matches: 5. The CDR3 sequence: CASSLRQGDGYTF. For the CDR3, the DNA is TGCGCCAGCAGCCTTCGACAGGGTGATGGCTACACCTTC.